These 31 T cell receptor beta chains were all obtained from the same sample, sequenced in a study of Graves' ophthalmopathy and Graves' hyperthyroidism. TCR beta CDR3 amplification used RNA transcripts. RT-PCR with HTBI primers came first, then second-round multiplex PCR. Using its own MiXCR run on the multiplex PCR reads, TCRdb lists one record per CDR3 protein. The profile shows 350,000 to 450,000 distinct CDR3 sequences, around 21% of them singletons. Sample: peripheral blood. All receptors derive from a woman younger than 30 with stable Graves' hyperthyroidism.

This clonotype appeared many times. The V call is TRBV7-2, the J call TRBJ2-7, with TRBD2 identical over 8 bases. Germline lookup yields CDR1 SGHTA and CDR2 FQGNSA. Trimming cost V 2 bases and J 6 bases; bases outside gene matches: 3. This CDR3 spans 13 amino acids. This CDR3 reads CASSLREGREQYF. In nucleotides, the CDR3 is TGTGCCAGCAGCTTACGGGAGGGCCGCGAGCAGTACTTC.

V gene TRBV24-1 combines with J gene TRBJ1-5; 8 bases line up with TRBD1. Germline CDR1 and CDR2: KGHDR and SFDVKD. The ends lost 10 bases at V and 5 bases at J; junction bases unmatched: 9. There are 14 residues in the CDR3. The CDR3 protein is CATGQGGMDQPQHF. The CDR3 nucleotides are TGTGCCACAGGACAGGGCGGTATGGATCAGCCCCAGCATTTT.

In this sample, this clonotype turned up many times. This chain joins TRBV9 and TRBJ1-1; 7 bases line up with TRBD1. This CDR3 contains 14 residues. Germline assignment: CDR1 SGDLS and CDR2 YYNGEE. The V segment lost 6 bases and the J segment 3 bases; nucleotides outside the gene matches: 8. CDR3 region: CASNTGATDTEAFF. CDR3 in DNA: TGTGCCAGCAATACAGGGGCGACCGACACTGAAGCTTTCTTT. The whole variable domain, filled in from reference TRBV9 and TRBJ1-1, reads DSGVTQTPKHLITATGQRVTLRCSPRSGDLSVYWYQQSLDQGLQFLIQYYNGEERAKGNILERFSAQQFPDLHSELNLSSLELGDSALYFCASNTGATDTEAFFGQGTRLTVV.

This clonotype showed up just a few times. At one end the junction does not follow the germline gene, possibly because of a read error. The genes are TRBV24-1 and TRBJ2-4, with a possible D match to TRBD1 (6 bases). The CDR3 consists of 17 residues. Germline lookup yields CDR1 KGHDR and CDR2 SFDVKD. The CDR3 coding sequence is TGTGCCACCAGTGAGTCACAGGGACCTCTAGCCAAAAACATTAAGTACTTC. Protein product: CATSESQGPLAKNIKYF.

This chain joins TRBV5-6 and TRBJ2-5; D gene unclear. Per the germline V gene, CDR1 is SGHDT and CDR2 is YYEEEE. There are 14 residues in the CDR3. V was clipped by 2 bases and J by 4 bases, with 12 bases between them. The chain's CDR3 is CASSLRTPRETQYF. CDR3 bases: TGTGCCAGCAGCTTAAGGACCCCCCGAGAGACCCAGTACTTC.

A word on this clonotype: A much more abundant neighbour one base away suggests this may be a read error. The rearrangement uses TRBV12-3 or TRBV12-4 and TRBJ2-7, with D unclear. V was clipped by 3 bases and J by 7 bases, with 16 bases between them. This CDR3 region has 14 residues. The CDR3 is CASSFNNFWGEQYF. In DNA form, the CDR3 reads TGTGCCAGCAGTTTTAATAATTTCTGGGGTGAGCAGTACTTC.

V usage is TRBV25-1 and J usage is TRBJ1-1, with 8 bases fitting TRBD1. There are 15 residues in the CDR3. Germline CDR1 MGHDK, CDR2 SYGVNS. The V segment lost 1 base and the J segment 3 bases; nucleotides outside the gene matches: 4. The CDR3, as DNA: TGTGCCAGCAGTGAATGGACAGGGTTTGACACTGAAGCTTTCTTT. This gives the protein CASSEWTGFDTEAFF.

In regard to this clonotype: This clone may be a read error of a much larger clone one base away. The chain links TRBV18 to TRBJ2-5; D is uncertain. Germline CDR1 KGHSH, CDR2 LQKENI. V was trimmed by 2 bases and J by 2 bases, leaving 9 bases between them. The CDR3 is 14 amino acids. The chain's CDR3 is CASSPWSAQETQYF. The CDR3 DNA sequence: TGTGCCAGCTCACCATGGTCAGCACAAGAGACCCAGTACTTC.

With respect to this clonotype: A much larger clone lies a single base off, so this may be a read error. The rearrangement links TRBV6-2 or TRBV6-3 to TRBJ1-2; 7 bases are a match to TRBD1. This CDR3 has 14 amino acids. CDR1 is MNHEY and CDR2 is SVGEGT in the germline V gene. For the CDR3, the DNA is TGTGCCAGCAGAACCCGGGACAGAGTATATGGCCACACCTTC. This encodes CASRTRDRVYGHTF.

This clonotype has a count of ten or more. V usage is TRBV6-2 or TRBV6-3 and J usage is TRBJ2-4; D is perhaps TRBD2 (6 bases). Trimming removed 5 bases at V and 1 base at J, with 18 bases between. Germline V gives CDR1 MNHEY, CDR2 SVGEGT. The CDR3 has 17 amino acids. Here the CDR3 DNA reads TGTGCCAGCAGTACGCATCGGCGGGACGGGGCCAAAAACATTCAGTACTTC. It encodes CASSTHRRDGAKNIQYF.

This clonotype was seen at least ten times. The genes are TRBV12-3 or TRBV12-4 and TRBJ2-7; 10 bases fit TRBD1. The CDR3 runs to 15 residues. V lost 6 bases and J lost 0; bases outside the gene matches: 5. CDR3 residues: CASRWTGGDSYEQYF. In DNA form, the CDR3 reads TGTGCCAGCAGATGGACAGGGGGAGACTCCTACGAGCAGTACTTC.

V gene TRBV19 combines with J gene TRBJ1-3; no clear D. This CDR3 has 16 amino acids. V was pared by 5 bases and J by 0 bases, with 14 bases between. Germline CDR1 and CDR2: LNHDA and SQIVND (reference sequence). The CDR3 coding sequence is TGTGCCAGTAGTGCCCTCCTAACCTACTCTGGAAACACCATATATTTT. Protein sequence: CASSALLTYSGNTIYF.

V gene TRBV6-2 or TRBV6-3 combines with J gene TRBJ2-5; tentatively, D is TRBD1 (6 bases). V shed 3 bases and J shed 2 bases, with 13 bases lying between them. The CDR3 has 15 residues. From germline, CDR1 is MNHEY and CDR2 SVGEGT. The CDR3 here is CASSYAGTQQETQYF. In DNA form, the CDR3 reads TGTGCCAGCAGTTATGCCGGGACACAGCAAGAGACCCAGTACTTC.

In its sample, this clonotype was seen many times. V and J are TRBV12-3 or TRBV12-4 and TRBJ2-7; TRBD2 matches at 8 bases. CDR3 length: 15 residues. V lost 5 bases, J lost 0 bases, and 6 bases stayed unmatched. This CDR3 is CASSALAELSYEQYF. The CDR3 DNA sequence: TGTGCCAGCAGTGCACTAGCGGAGCTCTCCTACGAGCAGTACTTC.

This clonotype was recorded at least ten times. In nucleotides, the CDR3 is TGTGCCAGCAGCTTATTGTCGGGAGATGGCGGGGAGCTGTTTTTT. Translating gives CASSLLSGDGGELFF. The chain combines TRBV5-5 with TRBJ2-2; a weak D match, TRBD2 (6 bases). The CDR3 loop spans 15 amino acids. With 2 bases removed from V and 7 bases from J, the gap between germline ends came to 15 bases. Germline CDR1 is SGHKS and CDR2 is YYEKEE (reference sequence).

Details on this clonotype: This CDR3 fails to terminate in the conserved phenylalanine or tryptophan, so it likely reflects a read error. The CDR3 reads CASSLGAGTTYEQYL. The CDR3 coding sequence is TGCGCCAGCAGCTTGGGGGCAGGTACAACCTACGAGCAGTACCTC. V and J are TRBV5-1 and TRBJ2-7, with D uncertain. The germline gives CDR1 SGHRS, CDR2 YFSETQ. CDR3 size: 15 residues. Trimming removed 0 bases from V and 2 bases from J, with 12 bases in between.

V and J are TRBV2 and TRBJ1-5; D remains unclear. Trimming took 3 bases from V and 6 from J, leaving 6 bases between them. The CDR3 totals 12 residues. CDR1 and CDR2 (germline): SNHLY, FYNNEI. CDR3 loop: CASSEQLQPQHF. The DNA for the CDR3 is TGTGCCAGCAGTGAGCAGCTTCAGCCCCAGCATTTT.

On this clonotype itself: The junction differs from germline at one of its ends, possibly a read error. The chain carries TRBV24-1 and TRBJ2-7; 11 bases fit TRBD2. Germline V gene lookup returns CDR1 KGHDR and CDR2 SFDVKD. This CDR3 has 17 residues. CDR3 in DNA: TGTGCCACCAGGACTAGCGGGAACAGTATCGGCTTCTACGATCAGTACTTC. The encoded protein is CATRTSGNSIGFYDQYF.

This clonotype appeared many times. This sequence joins TRBV12-3 or TRBV12-4 and TRBJ1-6, with a weak D call TRBD1 (5 bases). This CDR3 spans 17 amino acids. Between the trimmed V and J ends, which lost 4 bases and 8 bases, there was a span of 21 bases. The CDR3 region has the DNA TGTGCCAGCAGTTATGGTGGAGTAGGACTAGGGGATTCACCCCTCCACTTT. Its protein product is CASSYGGVGLGDSPLHF.

There are many counts of this clonotype. The chain combines TRBV6-5 with TRBJ2-7; D call uncertain. In germline, CDR1 is MNHEY, CDR2 SVGAGI. The CDR3 is made up of 11 amino acids. Trimming pared 4 bases from V and 9 bases from J, leaving 10 bases between. For the CDR3, the DNA is TGTGCCAGCAGTTCCGAGAGTGGGCAGTACTTC. It codes for CASSSESGQYF.

There are many counts of this clonotype. The DNA of the CDR3 is TGCAGTGCTAGAGAGTACACCCTCCGGGACAGCTCCTACGAGCAGTACTTC. Its protein product is CSAREYTLRDSSYEQYF. V gene TRBV20-1 combines with J gene TRBJ2-7, with TRBD1 matching 7 bases. With V trimmed by 0 bases and J by 0 bases, 11 bases remained unmatched. CDR1 is DFQATT, CDR2 SNEGSKA, per germline (reference sequence). The CDR3 is made up of 17 amino acids.

This clonotype was seen ten or more times. The gene calls are TRBV30 and TRBJ2-6, with TRBD1 matching over 9 bases. The germline gives CDR1 GTSNPN, CDR2 SVGIG (reference sequence). V dropped 3 bases and J dropped 4; count of bases not matched to a gene: 7. The CDR3 runs to 16 residues. The DNA for the CDR3 is TGTGCCTGGAGAAAACAGGGGGCGCAGGGGGCCAACGTCCTGACTTTC. It translates to CAWRKQGAQGANVLTF.

There are many counts of this clonotype. V and J are TRBV30 and TRBJ1-5; no reliable D call. V gave up 3 bases and J gave up 3 bases, with 9 bases separating them. Germline V gene lookup returns CDR1 GTSNPN and CDR2 SVGIG (reference sequence). The CDR3 length is 13 residues. The CDR3 spells CAWSQGHNQPQHF. CDR3 DNA: TGTGCCTGGAGCCAAGGGCACAATCAGCCCCAGCATTTT.

This clonotype has at least ten counts. The V and J genes are TRBV12-3 or TRBV12-4 and TRBJ2-2, with D unclear. The V end lost 5 bases, the J end lost 6 bases, and 16 bases lay between the germline ends. The CDR3 consists of 15 residues. The chain's CDR3 is CASSPRSSAPGELFF. The CDR3 DNA follows: TGTGCCAGCAGTCCGCGGTCCTCGGCCCCCGGGGAGCTGTTTTTT.

This clonotype has ten or more counts. V usage is TRBV29-1 and J usage is TRBJ1-2; weak D call: TRBD1 (5 bases). The CDR3 is 13 residues long. Germline CDR1 SQVTM, CDR2 ANQGSEA. The V and J ends lost 5 bases and 6 bases respectively, with 16 bases between them. The CDR3 loop is CSVRVAGTDGYTF. The CDR3 nucleotides read TGCAGCGTTAGGGTCGCAGGGACGGATGGCTACACCTTC. The variable domain in full, completed from reference TRBV29-1 and TRBJ1-2, reads SAVISQKPSRDICQRGTSLTIQCQVDSQVTMMFWYRQQPGQSLTLIATANQGSEATYESGFVIDKFPISRPNLTFSTLTVSNMSPEDSSIYLCSVRVAGTDGYTFGSGTRLTVV.

This clonotype was observed many times. The chain uses TRBV2 and TRBJ2-7, with a possible D match to TRBD2 (5 bases). V was pared by 6 bases and J by 6 bases, with 12 bases between. Germline CDR1 and CDR2: SNHLY and FYNNEI. This CDR3 is 12 amino acids long. CDR3 DNA sequence: TGTGCCAGCAGGCCACCTAGCCTCGAGCAGTACTTC. Translation gives CASRPPSLEQYF.

This chain links TRBV27 with TRBJ2-4; 10 bases fit TRBD1. The CDR3 is 13 residues long. The junction had 4 bases not matched to a gene; V was cut back by 6 bases and J by 8 bases. Germline CDR1 is MNHEY and CDR2 is SMNVEV (reference sequence). CDR3 DNA sequence: TGTGCCAGCAGCCCTGGACAGGGGGACATTCAGTACTTC. This encodes CASSPGQGDIQYF.

This clonotype was seen only a few times. The rearrangement links TRBV4-1 to TRBJ1-1, with D possibly matching TRBD1 (5 bases). V was pared by 5 bases and J by 3 bases, with 16 bases between. CDR3 size: 15 residues. Germline V lookup: CDR1 MGHRA, CDR2 YSYEKL. CDR3 loop: CASSVPERGDTEAFF. CDR3 nucleotide sequence: TGCGCCAGCAGCGTCCCCGAGCGGGGGGACACTGAAGCTTTCTTT.

This chain links TRBV20-1 with TRBJ2-2; D is possibly TRBD1 (5 bases). Germline-derived CDR1 and CDR2 are DFQATT and SNEGSKA (reference sequence). Trimming took 1 base from V and 4 from J, leaving 13 bases between them. This CDR3 has 15 amino acids. This chain's CDR3 is CSARVQGQLTGELFF. The CDR3 nucleotides read TGCAGTGCTAGAGTTCAGGGTCAGCTCACCGGGGAGCTGTTTTTT.

About this clonotype itself: A single base separates this from a much larger clone, so it may be a read error. CDR3 nucleotides: TGTGCCAGCAGTTCATGGAGGGGGTACACCGGGGAGCTGTTTTTT. Its translation is CASSSWRGYTGELFF. This chain joins TRBV28 and TRBJ2-2; perhaps D is TRBD1 or TRBD2 (6 bases each). CDR1 and CDR2 from the germline V gene are MDHEN and SYDVKM. The V and J ends lost 4 bases and 3 bases respectively, with 12 bases between them. CDR3 length: 15 amino acids.

The chain joins TRBV20-1 to TRBJ1-2; D remains unclear. In germline, CDR1 is DFQATT, CDR2 SNEGSKA (reference sequence). Trimming took off 8 bases at V and 3 bases at J, with 19 bases between the two ends. This CDR3 has 14 amino acids. CDR3 nucleotides: TGCAGTCGAAGAAGACCTGGGAGTGACTATGGCTACACCTTC. Amino acid sequence: CSRRRPGSDYGYTF.